One sample yielded the 18 T cell receptor beta chains listed below, sequenced in a study of CD8 T cells in ankylosing spondylitis. Via MiXCR, TCRdb re-called the 5' RACE reads, giving one row per CDR3 protein. The sample shows 150,000 to 250,000 distinct CDR3 sequences, roughly 13% of them seen only once. Source material: blood, either unsorted or a sorted T cell fraction (not recorded which). Source of these receptors: a male donor with ankylosing spondylitis or in good health (not recorded which).

This clonotype turned up a few times. CDR3 bases: TGTGCCAGCAGCCAAGAGCTAGCGGGAGGGCCGGGGACCGGGGAGCTGTTTTTT. It yields the protein CASSQELAGGPGTGELFF. This chain links TRBV4-2 with TRBJ2-2; TRBD2 matches at 12 bases. V gave up 0 bases and J gave up 5 bases; unmatched junction bases: 7. CDR1 is LGHNA and CDR2 is YNFKEQ in the germline V gene. The CDR3 covers 18 residues.

The chain links TRBV20-1 to TRBJ2-1; possible D gene TRBD2, 6 bases. Per germline, CDR1 DFQATT and CDR2 SNEGSKA (reference sequence). CDR3 length: 12 amino acids. V lost 4 bases and J 7 bases, leaving 11 bases between the germline ends. The CDR3 loop is CSANLGTNEQFF. Written as DNA, the CDR3 is TGCAGTGCTAACTTAGGGACTAATGAGCAGTTCTTC.

This clonotype has a handful of counts. The chain uses TRBV19 and TRBJ2-7, with D uncertain. Deletions cut 1 base from V and 5 bases from J, with 9 bases between. Germline V gene data show CDR1 as LNHDA and CDR2 as SQIVND (reference sequence). The CDR3 runs to 13 residues. This chain's CDR3 is CASSIVPRDEQYF. In DNA form, the CDR3 reads TGTGCCAGTAGTATAGTTCCCCGGGACGAGCAGTACTTC.

This clonotype was observed many times. This chain links TRBV12-3 or TRBV12-4 with TRBJ1-1; D gene ambiguous. The CDR3 is 13 amino acids. Trimming removed 3 bases from V and 8 bases from J, with 13 bases in between. CDR3 bases: TGTGCCAGCAGTTTTCTCGTCTTAGGGGAAGCTTTCTTT. Amino acids: CASSFLVLGEAFF.

The chain has TRBV6-1 and TRBJ1-1, with D tentatively TRBD1 (6 bases). The CDR3 spans 14 residues. V lost 6 bases, J lost 3 bases, and 14 bases lay in between. In germline, CDR1 is MNHNS, CDR2 SASEGT. CDR3 in DNA: TGTGCCAGCAGGGATGCGGCAGGGGACACTGAAGCTTTCTTT. This sequence encodes CASRDAAGDTEAFF.

This clonotype came up once. CDR3 DNA sequence: TGTGCCAGCAGCTTAGCCCCAGTCTCTGAGCAGTACTTC. Translation: CASSLAPVSEQYF. The chain has TRBV7-9 and TRBJ2-7; D is unresolved. This CDR3 has 13 residues. CDR1 SEHNR and CDR2 FQNEAQ come from the germline V gene (reference sequence). V was trimmed by 0 bases and J by 7 bases, leaving 10 bases between them.

A few counts support this clonotype. This chain links TRBV20-1 with TRBJ2-7; possibly TRBD2 for D (5 bases). From germline, CDR1 is DFQATT and CDR2 SNEGSKA (reference sequence). V was shortened by 3 bases and J by 6 bases, with 9 bases between the two germline ends. This CDR3 region has 11 residues. The CDR3 bases are TGCAGTGCTAGGTTTCGGGGCGAGCAGTACTTC. This translates into CSARFRGEQYF.

In this sample, this clonotype turned up a few times. V and J are TRBV30 and TRBJ2-7, with TRBD2 as a possible D gene (5 bases). In germline, CDR1 is GTSNPN, CDR2 SVGIG (reference sequence). The CDR3 contains 12 residues. Trimming removed 5 bases from V and 3 bases from J, with 11 bases in between. This chain's CDR3 is CAWEGLNYEQYF. The CDR3 coding sequence is TGTGCCTGGGAAGGACTGAACTACGAGCAGTACTTC.

This clonotype was picked up a small number of times. V and J are TRBV4-1 and TRBJ2-4; no firm D call. Trimming pared 3 bases from V and 8 bases from J, leaving 20 bases between. Per the germline V gene, CDR1 is MGHRA and CDR2 is YSYEKL. This CDR3 has 16 amino acids. The CDR3 region has the DNA TGCGCCAGCAGCCAGGGCAGGCCTTTGGGAAGGGACATTCAGTACTTC. Its translation: CASSQGRPLGRDIQYF.

In this sample, this clonotype turned up a few times. The genes are TRBV4-1 and TRBJ2-3; 7 bases are a match to TRBD2. The germline V gene encodes CDR1 MGHRA and CDR2 YSYEKL. Losses at the gene ends were 4 bases for V and 0 bases for J; bases not matched to a gene: 4. This CDR3 is built from 15 residues. For the CDR3, the DNA is TGCGCCAGCAGCCGAGGGAGGGCTAGCACAGATACGCAGTATTTT. Its protein product is CASSRGRASTDTQYF.

The chain has TRBV4-1 and TRBJ2-4, with 11 bases identical to TRBD2. Germline values: CDR1 MGHRA, CDR2 YSYEKL. V lost 1 base to trimming and J lost 1 base; unmatched junction nucleotides: 3. CDR3 size: 17 residues. The CDR3 spells CASSQGLAGMAKNIQYF. The CDR3 DNA sequence: TGCGCCAGCAGCCAAGGACTAGCGGGGATGGCCAAAAACATTCAGTACTTC.

In this sample, this clonotype turned up many times. The gene calls are TRBV15 and TRBJ2-1, with TRBD2 matching 9 bases. V lost 8 bases to trimming and J lost 7 bases; unmatched junction nucleotides: 3. This CDR3 is 12 amino acids long. CDR1 is LNHNV, CDR2 YYDKDF, per germline (reference sequence). The CDR3 sequence is CATGTSLNEQFF. The CDR3, as DNA: TGTGCCACCGGGACTAGCTTGAATGAGCAGTTCTTC.

The DNA of the CDR3 is TGTGCCAGCAAGTGGACCCGTGCGGGCTACACCTTC. This codes for CASKWTRAGYTF. V gene TRBV6-1 combines with J gene TRBJ1-2, with D uncertain. V lost 7 bases and J lost 8, with 14 bases in between. Germline assignment: CDR1 MNHNS and CDR2 SASEGT. The CDR3 totals 12 residues.

This clonotype was seen many times. J is TRBJ2-7 and V is TRBV5-1; TRBD1 is a possible D gene (6 bases). Per germline, CDR1 SGHRS and CDR2 YFSETQ. This CDR3 has 14 residues. V was shortened by 4 bases and J by 11 bases, with 22 bases between the two germline ends. CDR3 in DNA: TGCGCCAGCAGCGTCGACAGGAACCTTCAAGCGAAGTACTTC. Its translation: CASSVDRNLQAKYF.

This clonotype has just a few counts. For the CDR3, the DNA is TGTGCCAGCAGCTTACCGGGGGCTTGGCAGCCCCAGCATTTT. Translating gives CASSLPGAWQPQHF. V is TRBV11-2 and J is TRBJ1-5, with D possibly matching TRBD1 (6 bases). The CDR3 covers 14 residues. Per germline, CDR1 SGHAT and CDR2 FQNNGV. Deletions cut 2 bases from V and 7 bases from J, with 12 bases between. The full variable domain, in which reference TRBV11-2 and TRBJ1-5 provide the parts outside the CDR3, is EAGVAQSPRYKIIEKRQSVAFWCNPISGHATLYWYQQILGQGPKLLIQFQNNGVVDDSQLPKDRFSAERLKGVDSTLKIQPAKLEDSAVYLCASSLPGAWQPQHFGDGTRLSIL.

This rearrangement joins TRBV5-1 to TRBJ2-3, with TRBD1 as a possible D gene (7 bases). Trimming took off 1 base at V and 10 bases at J, with 28 bases between the two ends. This CDR3 region has 18 residues. Germline CDR1 and CDR2: SGHRS and YFSETQ. The CDR3 bases are TGCGCCAGCAGCTTGAAGGGGGCCGGGACTTACCAACCCCCTTCGCAGTATTTT. It codes for CASSLKGAGTYQPPSQYF.

This clonotype was recorded many times. The rearrangement uses TRBV6-4 and TRBJ2-1; 14 bases match TRBD2. Germline assignment: CDR1 MRHNA and CDR2 SNTAGT. Trimming at V came to 3 bases and at J to 8 bases, leaving 0 bases not matched to a gene. CDR3 length: 14 amino acids. DNA of the CDR3: TGTGCCAGCAGTGAGGGACTAGCGGGAGATGAGCAGTTCTTC. It codes for CASSEGLAGDEQFF.

V usage is TRBV4-1 and J usage is TRBJ2-7; TRBD1 is a possible D gene (5 bases). Per the germline V gene, CDR1 is MGHRA and CDR2 is YSYEKL. This CDR3 has 12 residues. The V and J ends lost 5 bases and 7 bases respectively, with 12 bases between them. CDR3 loop: CASSSRVGEQYF. CDR3 coding DNA: TGCGCCAGCAGCTCCAGGGTGGGGGAGCAGTACTTC.